This is a list of T cell receptor beta chains from one sample in a study of T cell responses to AZD1222 COVID-19 vaccine. Sequenced by immunoSEQ multiplex PCR; TCRdb stores in-frame clones only, minus some. This sample has 70,000 to 95,000 clones, with around 93% found just once. Specimen: peripheral blood, collected 28 days after the second AZD1222 dose. The receptors stem from an adult who received the AZD1222 COVID-19 vaccine. CDR3s include the opening cysteine and the closing phenylalanine or tryptophan. The D gene is left open where the match is weak. Only part of the rows carry a size: once, few, many, or a class if the clone is expanded.

v_gene	j_gene	abundance	d_gene	CDR3aa	CDR3nt
TRBV11-2	TRBJ1-6	.	.	CASSRRGVYNSPLHF	TGTGCCAGCAGCCGTCGAGGGGTTTATAATTCACCCCTCCACTTT
TRBV6-2/TRBV6-3	TRBJ2-4	.	TRBD1	CASSPSDRVWGNIQYF	TGTGCCAGCAGCCCCTCAGACAGGGTCTGGGGAAACATTCAGTACTTC
TRBV27	TRBJ2-7	once	.	CASSLSRGGPYEQYF	TGTGCCAGCAGTTTATCGAGGGGGGGCCCCTACGAGCAGTACTTC
TRBV19	TRBJ1-3	.	.	CASSTGPSFSGNTIYF	TGTGCCAGTAGTACCGGACCATCCTTCTCTGGAAACACCATATATTTT
TRBV6-4	TRBJ2-3	.	.	CASSDEAGSTDTQYF	TGTGCCAGCAGTGACGAGGCGGGAAGCACAGATACGCAGTATTTT
TRBV7-9	TRBJ1-2	.	.	CASMAFRDYTF	TGTGCCAGCATGGCCTTCAGGGACTACACCTTC
TRBV9	TRBJ2-3	.	TRBD2	CASSVSGRTSTDTQYF	TGTGCCAGCAGCGTTAGCGGGAGGACTAGCACAGATACGCAGTATTTT
TRBV6-5	TRBJ1-5	many	TRBD1	CASSLDRNGNQPQHF	TGTGCCAGCAGTTTGGACAGGAATGGCAATCAGCCCCAGCATTTT
TRBV19	TRBJ1-1	.	.	CASAQGRDTEAFF	TGTGCCAGTGCGCAGGGGCGAGACACTGAAGCTTTCTTT
TRBV2	TRBJ2-7	.	TRBD1	CASSEALRGQGAHEQYF	TGTGCCAGCAGTGAAGCGCTTAGGGGACAGGGTGCCCACGAGCAGTACTTC
TRBV5-1	TRBJ2-5	.	.	CASSYNGALRETQYF	TGCGCCAGCAGTTATAATGGGGCCTTGAGGGAGACCCAGTACTTC
TRBV7-2	TRBJ2-7	.	.	CASSATGLSSYEQYF	TGTGCCAGCAGCGCCACAGGCCTGAGCTCCTACGAGCAGTACTTC
TRBV6-2/TRBV6-3	TRBJ2-7	.	.	CASSYSSSDGYEQYF	TGTGCCAGCAGTTACTCGTCTTCGGACGGCTACGAGCAGTACTTC
TRBV7-6	TRBJ2-7	.	TRBD2	CASSLDLAGRGVYEQYF	TGTGCCAGCAGCTTAGATCTAGCGGGAAGAGGTGTATACGAGCAGTACTTC
TRBV18	TRBJ2-7	.	.	CASSPSLASEQYF	TGTGCCAGCTCACCAAGCCTAGCAAGCGAGCAGTACTTC
TRBV11-2	TRBJ2-7	.	.	CASSLGPSSYEQYF	TGTGCCAGCAGCTTAGGGCCCAGTTCCTACGAGCAGTACTTC
TRBV5-1	TRBJ2-1	.	TRBD2	CASSYVSGRAFNEQFF	TGCGCCAGCAGCTACGTTAGCGGGAGGGCGTTCAATGAGCAGTTCTTC
TRBV7-2	TRBJ2-2	.	.	CASSSRQAGTGELFF	TGTGCCAGCAGCTCCCGACAGGCGGGAACCGGGGAGCTGTTTTTT
TRBV6-6	TRBJ2-5	.	TRBD2	CSTGLTSGSLETQYF	TGTTCCACCGGTCTGACTAGCGGGAGTTTAGAGACCCAGTACTTC
TRBV2	TRBJ2-2	.	.	CASSYTLATGELFF	TGTGCCAGCAGTTATACTCTAGCGACCGGGGAGCTGTTTTTT
TRBV9	TRBJ2-5	.	TRBD2	CASSVERETGTQYF	TGTGCCAGCAGCGTAGAGCGGGAGACGGGGACCCAGTACTTC
TRBV21-1	TRBJ2-7	.	.	CASSNPTGIEQYF	TGTGCCAGCAGCAACCCGACAGGGATCGAGCAGTACTTC
TRBV15	TRBJ1-1	.	TRBD1	CATSSGLGGQDTEAFF	TGTGCCACCAGCAGTGGTCTAGGGGGACAGGACACTGAAGCTTTCTTT
TRBV15	TRBJ2-1	.	TRBD1	CATSRAGQGVYNEQFF	TGTGCCACCAGCAGAGCGGGACAGGGGGTCTACAATGAGCAGTTCTTC
TRBV7-5	TRBJ2-7	.	.	CARSFSGPLTYEQYF	TGTGCCAGAAGCTTTTCGGGGCCCCTTACCTACGAGCAGTACTTC
TRBV18	TRBJ2-7	.	TRBD2	CASSPTAGVTSYEQYF	TGTGCCAGCTCACCAACAGCGGGAGTGACCTCCTACGAGCAGTACTTC
TRBV20-1	TRBJ1-4	once	TRBD1	CSASTGGRDEKLFF	TGCAGTGCTAGTACAGGGGGAAGAGACGAAAAACTGTTTTTT
TRBV6-5	TRBJ2-7	once	.	CASSVGTYEQYF	TGTGCCAGCAGCGTGGGGACCTACGAGCAGTACTTC
TRBV29-1	TRBJ2-1	.	.	CSAAPQNSYNEQFF	TGCAGCGCAGCACCCCAGAACTCCTACAATGAGCAGTTCTTC
TRBV4-1	TRBJ1-2	once	.	CASSQEDGRPNYGYTF	TGCGCCAGCAGCCAAGAAGATGGGCGCCCGAACTATGGCTACACCTTC
TRBV29-1	TRBJ1-1	.	TRBD1	CSVSWTGGSEAFF	TGCAGCGTATCCTGGACAGGGGGCTCTGAAGCTTTCTTT
TRBV24-1	TRBJ1-5	.	.	CATSERQRDSNQPQHF	TGTGCCACCAGTGAACGACAGAGAGATAGCAATCAGCCCCAGCATTTT
TRBV27	TRBJ2-1	.	TRBD2	CARRGSTSGLYNEQFF	TGTGCCAGGCGAGGGTCTACTAGCGGCCTCTACAATGAGCAGTTCTTC
TRBV30	TRBJ2-7	.	.	CAWSPTGSYEQYF	TGTGCCTGGAGTCCGACGGGCTCCTACGAGCAGTACTTC
TRBV28	TRBJ1-4	once	TRBD1	CASNPGDSSTTNEKLFF	TGTGCCAGCAACCCCGGGGACAGCAGTACAACTAATGAAAAACTGTTTTTT
TRBV28	TRBJ1-2	.	.	CASSFLGVYGYTF	TGTGCCAGCAGTTTCTTAGGGGTCTATGGCTACACCTTC
TRBV5-4	TRBJ1-1	.	.	CASSLEAVNTEAFF	TGTGCCAGCAGCTTGGAGGCGGTGAACACTGAAGCTTTCTTT
TRBV14	TRBJ2-1	once	TRBD1	CASSPRWTGDYNEQFF	TGTGCCAGCAGCCCGCGCTGGACAGGTGACTACAATGAGCAGTTCTTC
TRBV6-5	TRBJ1-2	.	.	CTTSDIVNYGYTF	TGTACCACCTCGGACATCGTTAACTATGGCTACACCTTC
TRBV25-1	TRBJ1-3	.	.	CASSGHVNTIYF	TGTGCCAGCAGTGGACATGTTAACACCATATATTTT
TRBV25-1	TRBJ2-7	.	.	CASSHTGNYEQYF	TGTGCCAGCAGTCATACAGGGAACTACGAGCAGTACTTC
TRBV7-2	TRBJ2-7	.	.	CASSGSYEQYF	TGTGCCAGCAGCGGCTCCTACGAGCAGTACTTC
TRBV19	TRBJ2-3	.	.	CASSPQGGDTQYF	TGTGCCAGTAGCCCACAGGGTGGAGATACGCAGTATTTT
TRBV11-2	TRBJ1-6	.	TRBD1	CASSARQGGSSYNSPLHF	TGTGCCAGCAGCGCGAGACAGGGGGGTAGCTCCTATAATTCACCCCTCCACTTT
TRBV6-1	TRBJ1-6	.	.	CASSEYGGRGSPLHF	TGTGCCAGCAGTGAATACGGGGGGCGCGGGTCACCCCTCCACTTT
TRBV10-3	TRBJ2-3	once	TRBD2	CAISPGLASDTQYF	TGTGCCATCAGCCCGGGACTAGCATCAGATACGCAGTATTTT
TRBV27	TRBJ2-7	.	.	CASSWRGYEQYF	TGTGCCAGCAGTTGGAGGGGCTACGAGCAGTACTTC
TRBV29-1	TRBJ1-2	.	.	CSVGTVYGYTF	TGCAGCGTTGGGACGGTTTATGGCTACACCTTC